This T cell receptor (beta chain) is drawn from a study of blood T cell repertoires in COVID-19. Some clones are missing from TCRdb's copy, which holds only in-frame ones; the method was immunoSEQ multiplex PCR. The repertoire holds a few hundred thousand clones, with 80% to 90% as singletons. Germline CDR1 is SEHNR and CDR2 is FQNEAQ (reference sequence). This CDR3 has 16 amino acids. V lost 4 bases and J 0 bases, leaving 12 bases between the germline ends. The sample was PBMCs or T cells enriched from blood (not recorded which). The rearrangement links TRBV7-9 to TRBJ2-2; perhaps TRBD2 as D (5 bases). The sequence was collected from a man aged 30 to 45 who had recovered from COVID-19. The CDR3 region is CASSYPGETNTGELFF. Here the CDR3 DNA reads TGTGCCAGCAGCTACCCCGGGGAAACGAACACCGGGGAGCTGTTTTTT.